These 7 T cell receptor beta chains share one sample of origin, sequenced in a study of spatial heterogeneity in lung cancer. TCRdb fed the 5' RACE reads into MiXCR, producing one record per CDR3 protein. The table has about 47,000 distinct CDR3 sequences, roughly 7.4% seen once; the top ten hold around 33%. Time point defined: blood at routine non-recurrence follow-up after resection. Material for sequencing was whole RNA from tumor, nontumor lung or frozen PBMC, left unsorted. Source: PBMCs, taken at follow-up. The source is a female donor with early-stage non-small cell lung cancer.

In its sample, this clonotype was seen many times. The J gene is TRBJ1-2, the V gene TRBV2; a possible D gene is TRBD1 (5 bases). V lost 6 bases, J lost 8 bases, and 10 bases lay in between. CDR3 size: 11 residues. Germline V gene lookup returns CDR1 SNHLY and CDR2 FYNNEI. The CDR3 DNA reads as TGTGCCAGCAGGCCTCAGGGAGGCTACACCTTC. The encoded protein is CASRPQGGYTF.

Only a few counts were recorded for this clonotype. The chain carries TRBV5-1 and TRBJ1-1, with D tentatively TRBD1 (5 bases). Germline V CDR1 and CDR2: SGHRS, YFSETQ. V was clipped by 4 bases and J by 4 bases, with 11 bases between them. The CDR3 has 13 residues. The CDR3 region is CASSMGDGTEAFF. The CDR3 DNA reads TGCGCCAGCAGCATGGGGGATGGCACTGAAGCTTTCTTT.

This clonotype occurred many times. The chain combines TRBV28 with TRBJ2-1; a possible D gene is TRBD2 (7 bases). Germline CDR1 MDHEN, CDR2 SYDVKM. This CDR3 is built from 14 residues. V shed 8 bases and J shed 9 bases, with 20 bases lying between them. CDR3 DNA: TGTGCCAGCTCCTATCGGGGGGCGGGGACTGAGCAGTTCTTC. It encodes CASSYRGAGTEQFF.

This clonotype showed up many times. V is TRBV7-2 and J is TRBJ1-2; D is ambiguous. Germline V gene lookup returns CDR1 SGHTA and CDR2 FQGNSA. The V end was cut by 3 bases, the J end by 2 bases, with 10 bases between. This CDR3 region has 14 residues. The DNA for the CDR3 is TGTGCCAGCAGCTTGCCGAACAGAAACTATGGCTACACCTTC. This translates into CASSLPNRNYGYTF.

This rearrangement joins TRBV18 to TRBJ1-2; TRBD1 matches 8 bases. Trimming removed 3 bases from V and 8 bases from J; junction bases left unmatched: 5. The CDR3 is made up of 13 amino acids. Per the germline V gene, CDR1 is KGHSH and CDR2 is LQKENI. Here the CDR3 reads CASSPPTGEGYTF. CDR3 bases: TGTGCCAGCTCACCCCCGACAGGGGAAGGCTACACCTTC.

This clonotype has ten or more counts. This chain connects TRBV6-6 to TRBJ1-1, with unresolved D. V was pared by 6 bases and J by 4 bases, with 12 bases between. The CDR3 is 13 amino acids. Germline CDR1 is MNHNY and CDR2 is SVGAGI (reference sequence). The CDR3, as DNA: TGTGCCAGCAGGGCAGGAGCGAGCACTGAAGCTTTCTTT. It translates to CASRAGASTEAFF.

This clonotype has just a few counts. The chain uses TRBV9 and TRBJ2-7; D perhaps matches TRBD1 (6 bases). The CDR3 contains 14 residues. Trimming took 3 bases from V and 2 from J, leaving 12 bases between them. Per germline, CDR1 SGDLS and CDR2 YYNGEE. The CDR3 loop is CASSASTGPYEQYF. DNA for the CDR3: TGTGCCAGCAGCGCTTCGACAGGCCCCTACGAGCAGTACTTC.